This passage covers 27 T cell receptor beta chains from one sample sequenced in a study of cytomegalovirus exposure and HLA in healthy donors. Researchers ran the PCR with 60 Vbeta and 13 Jbeta primers. The protocol was immunoSEQ multiplex PCR, while the TCRdb copy is restricted to in-frame clones and leaves out a portion. The sample has some 170,000 clones; around 70% are singletons. Sequences were obtained from PBMCs. Source of these receptors: a male donor in good health and CMV-seronegative.

The chain has TRBV15 and TRBJ2-3, with no clear D. Germline-derived CDR1 and CDR2 are LNHNV and YYDKDF (reference sequence). This CDR3 spans 13 amino acids. Between the trimmed V and J ends, which lost 0 bases and 4 bases, there was a span of 5 bases. The CDR3 here is CATSRDQADTQYF. In nucleotides, the CDR3 is TGTGCCACCAGCAGAGATCAGGCAGATACGCAGTATTTT.

The chain couples TRBV27 to TRBJ1-2; 7 bases fit TRBD1. There are 14 residues in the CDR3. In germline, CDR1 is MNHEY, CDR2 SMNVEV (reference sequence). Trimming cost V 2 bases and J 3 bases; bases outside gene matches: 3. CDR3 loop: CASSLGQGDYGYTF. CDR3 DNA: TGTGCCAGCAGTTTAGGGCAGGGGGACTATGGCTACACCTTC.

Regarding this clone: Relative to the germline gene, one junction end is altered; a read error may explain this. The genes are TRBV2 and TRBJ1-6, with no clear D. The length of the CDR3 is 19 residues. Per germline, CDR1 SNHLY and CDR2 FYNNEI. As DNA, the CDR3 is TGTGTCAGCATAGGGTCCCGGACTCTGACCAGCTCCTATAATTCACCCCTCCACTTT. Translation gives CVSIGSRTLTSSYNSPLHF.

This chain joins TRBV28 and TRBJ2-7; 11 bases align to TRBD2. Germline-derived CDR1 and CDR2 are MDHEN and SYDVKM. The CDR3 has 16 residues. Trimming took 5 bases from V and 2 from J; bases not matched to a gene: 8. The CDR3 here is CASSRLLTSGTYEQYF. Here the CDR3 DNA reads TGTGCCAGCAGTCGCCTCTTGACTAGCGGGACCTACGAGCAGTACTTC.

In nucleotides, the CDR3 is TGTGCCACCTTGGCTAGCGGCACCTACGAGCAGTACTTC. It specifies CATLASGTYEQYF. The chain joins TRBV15 to TRBJ2-7, with 7 bases lining up with TRBD2. V dropped 8 bases and J dropped 2; count of bases not matched to a gene: 6. CDR1 LNHNV and CDR2 YYDKDF come from the germline V gene (reference sequence). This CDR3 contains 13 residues.

Points on this clone: This sample also contains other DNA sequences that code for the same CDR3. The chain recombines TRBV7-2 with TRBJ1-5; TRBD1 aligns across 10 bases. CDR3 size: 14 residues. Germline CDR1 SGHTA, CDR2 FQGNSA. Losses at the gene ends were 3 bases for V and 4 bases for J; bases not matched to a gene: 0. CDR3 loop: CASSLGQGNQPQHF. The CDR3 DNA follows: TGTGCCAGCAGCTTGGGACAGGGGAATCAGCCCCAGCATTTT.

The V call is TRBV30, the J call TRBJ2-7; TRBD1 agrees at 8 bases. The ends lost 0 bases at V and 1 base at J; junction bases unmatched: 8. Germline assignment: CDR1 GTSNPN and CDR2 SVGIG (reference sequence). There are 16 residues in the CDR3. CDR3 nucleotide sequence: TGTGCCTGGAGTGTTTCTCTGGACAGGGTTTCCTACGAGCAGTACTTC. Protein: CAWSVSLDRVSYEQYF.

This chain uses TRBV2 with TRBJ1-5, with no clear D. Germline V gene sequence: CDR1 SNHLY, CDR2 FYNNEI. The V end was cut by 6 bases, the J end by 2 bases, with 11 bases between. The CDR3 totals 14 residues. CDR3 loop: CASSPDWGNQPQHF. The CDR3 bases are TGTGCCAGCAGCCCCGACTGGGGCAATCAGCCCCAGCATTTT. The variable domain in full, completed from reference TRBV2 and TRBJ1-5, reads EPEVTQTPSHQVTQMGQEVILRCVPISNHLYFYWYRQILGQKVEFLVSFYNNEISEKSEIFDDQFSVERPDGSNFTLKIRSTKLEDSAMYFCASSPDWGNQPQHFGDGTRLSIL.

The rearrangement joins TRBV2 to TRBJ1-5; 10 bases are a match to TRBD1. In germline, CDR1 is SNHLY, CDR2 FYNNEI. The CDR3 loop spans 13 amino acids. With V trimmed by 7 bases and J by 7 bases, 4 bases remained unmatched. In DNA form, the CDR3 reads TGTGCCAGCACCGGACAGGGGGAACAGCCCCAGCATTTT. This encodes CASTGQGEQPQHF. Drawing the rest from reference TRBV2 and TRBJ1-5, the complete variable domain is EPEVTQTPSHQVTQMGQEVILRCVPISNHLYFYWYRQILGQKVEFLVSFYNNEISEKSEIFDDQFSVERPDGSNFTLKIRSTKLEDSAMYFCASTGQGEQPQHFGDGTRLSIL.

This chain connects TRBV6-5 to TRBJ1-1; D is undetermined. Germline V gene sequence: CDR1 MNHEY, CDR2 SVGAGI. V was cut by 2 bases and J by 5 bases, with 9 bases left in between. There are 13 residues in the CDR3. The CDR3 region has the DNA TGTGCCAGCAGTTACATCCGGGGAACTGAAGCTTTCTTT. Its translation: CASSYIRGTEAFF.

The chain links TRBV7-9 to TRBJ2-1; 8 nucleotides match TRBD2. Germline V gene sequence: CDR1 SEHNR, CDR2 FQNEAQ (reference sequence). J gave up 6 bases and V 5 bases, and 6 bases lay outside the gene matches. The CDR3 is made up of 14 amino acids. CDR3 nucleotide sequence: TGTGCCAGCAGCGGCAAGCTAGCGGGCAATGAGCAGTTCTTC. Its translation: CASSGKLAGNEQFF.

This clone was counted only a few times. This rearrangement joins TRBV28 to TRBJ2-7, with TRBD2 matching over 13 bases. V shed 2 bases, J shed 4 bases, and the junction held 2 bases outside the gene matches. The length of the CDR3 is 15 residues. In germline, CDR1 is MDHEN, CDR2 SYDVKM. CDR3 sequence: CASSLTSGRGYEQYF. The CDR3 nucleotides read TGTGCCAGCAGTTTAACTAGCGGGAGGGGATACGAGCAGTACTTC.

CDR3 amino acids: CASSPPGMNTEAFF. The CDR3 region has the DNA TGTGCCAGCAGCCCCCCAGGGATGAACACTGAAGCTTTCTTT. The chain uses TRBV6-5 and TRBJ1-1; a possible D gene is TRBD1 (5 bases). Deletions cut 6 bases from V and 0 bases from J, with 11 bases between. This CDR3 is built from 14 residues. CDR1 and CDR2 from the germline V gene are MNHEY and SVGAGI.

V gene TRBV28 combines with J gene TRBJ1-1; the D is unclear. Germline CDR1 and CDR2: MDHEN and SYDVKM. The CDR3 totals 14 residues. The ends were cut back, 2 bases at V and 1 base at J, with 8 bases in the middle. The CDR3 DNA is TGTGCCAGCAGTTTAGGCGGGCCGAACACTGAAGCTTTCTTT. Protein sequence: CASSLGGPNTEAFF.

The chain uses TRBV12-5 and TRBJ2-7, with 9 bases identical to TRBD2. The J segment lost 4 bases and the V segment lost 6 bases, leaving 4 bases of the junction unmatched. This CDR3 spans 13 amino acids. Germline V lookup: CDR1 LGHNT, CDR2 FRNRAP. This chain's CDR3 is CASGLAGEYEQYF. CDR3 in DNA: TGTGCTAGTGGATTAGCGGGAGAATACGAGCAGTACTTC.

This clone came up a few times. The rearrangement links TRBV28 to TRBJ1-1; no firm D call. The CDR3 contains 14 residues. V was trimmed by 6 bases and J by 1 base, leaving 12 bases between them. Germline-derived CDR1 and CDR2 are MDHEN and SYDVKM. The CDR3 DNA reads TGTGCCAGCAGCTCGCTTAATAGGAACACTGAAGCTTTCTTT. This sequence encodes CASSSLNRNTEAFF.

V and J are TRBV7-9 and TRBJ2-7; 9 bases line up with TRBD1. The CDR3 is 14 amino acids. Losses at the gene ends were 5 bases for V and 5 bases for J; bases not matched to a gene: 7. Germline V gives CDR1 SEHNR, CDR2 FQNEAQ (reference sequence). The CDR3 reads CASSEDRGSNEQYF. The CDR3 DNA is TGTGCCAGCAGCGAAGACAGGGGGTCTAACGAGCAGTACTTC.

This clone was observed a single time. The chain carries TRBV6-5 and TRBJ1-3, with D perhaps matching TRBD1 (5 bases). V was trimmed by 8 bases and J by 0 bases, leaving 14 bases between them. The CDR3 loop spans 15 amino acids. In germline, CDR1 is MNHEY, CDR2 SVGAGI. CDR3 protein: CASRWTFSSGNTIYF. The CDR3 DNA reads as TGTGCCAGCCGGTGGACATTTTCCTCTGGAAACACCATATATTTT.

This clone was found a few times. The rearrangement joins TRBV27 to TRBJ2-1; no reliable D call. Germline lookup yields CDR1 MNHEY and CDR2 SMNVEV (reference sequence). CDR3 length: 13 amino acids. V was trimmed by 2 bases and J by 4 bases, leaving 6 bases between them. DNA of the CDR3: TGTGCCAGCAGTTTAGGCGGATACAATGAGCAGTTCTTC. Translating gives CASSLGGYNEQFF.

The CDR3 DNA reads TGCGCCAGCAGTGCTGGCGGGGGCTTTGCCGGGGAGCTGTTTTTT. This codes for CASSAGGGFAGELFF. This chain joins TRBV10-1 and TRBJ2-2, with D possibly TRBD2 on 7 matching bases. Germline CDR1 reads WNHNN; CDR2 reads SYGVQD (reference sequence). The CDR3 covers 15 residues. V was shortened by 4 bases and J by 6 bases, with 15 bases between the two germline ends.

This clone was recorded once. This chain links TRBV29-1 with TRBJ2-3; maybe TRBD2 (6 bases). CDR3 length: 13 residues. V was pared by 5 bases and J by 6 bases, with 15 bases between. Germline V gene sequence: CDR1 SQVTM, CDR2 ANQGSEA. The CDR3 region is CSVRDWTLDTQYF. The CDR3 region has the DNA TGCAGCGTTCGGGACTGGACTCTGGATACGCAGTATTTT.

V and J are TRBV19 and TRBJ1-5, with TRBD1 matching over 7 bases. Unmatched junction bases numbered 6, after V lost 4 bases and J lost 3 bases. The CDR3 covers 15 residues. Germline V CDR1 and CDR2: LNHDA, SQIVND (reference sequence). CDR3: CASSKTQGDNQPQHF. The CDR3 DNA follows: TGTGCCAGTAGTAAGACCCAGGGGGACAATCAGCCCCAGCATTTT.

The rearrangement uses TRBV7-9 and TRBJ1-4, with 9 positions matching TRBD1. Germline-derived CDR1 and CDR2 are SEHNR and FQNEAQ (reference sequence). CDR3 length: 14 amino acids. V shed 5 bases, J shed 12 bases, and the junction held 10 bases outside the gene matches. CDR3 bases: TGTGCCAGCAGCATAGGACAGGGGATTGAGGAACTGTTTTTT. Encoded protein: CASSIGQGIEELFF.

J is TRBJ1-1 and V is TRBV7-9; D not resolved. The CDR3 loop spans 16 amino acids. The V gene's germline CDR1 is SEHNR and CDR2 FQNEAQ (reference sequence). Trimming cost V 5 bases and J 4 bases, with 20 bases left between them. CDR3 bases: TGTGCCAGCAGCCAAGGGATAGGAACTCGGGGCACTGAAGCTTTCTTT. Translated: CASSQGIGTRGTEAFF.

V and J are TRBV2 and TRBJ1-5; D not certain. The CDR3 loop spans 13 amino acids. V was clipped by 5 bases and J by 5 bases, with 10 bases between them. CDR1 SNHLY and CDR2 FYNNEI come from the germline V gene. The CDR3 sequence is CASSPAGYQPQHF. The CDR3 DNA follows: TGTGCCAGCAGTCCTGCAGGATATCAGCCCCAGCATTTT. Full variable domain (missing parts from reference TRBV2 and TRBJ1-5): EPEVTQTPSHQVTQMGQEVILRCVPISNHLYFYWYRQILGQKVEFLVSFYNNEISEKSEIFDDQFSVERPDGSNFTLKIRSTKLEDSAMYFCASSPAGYQPQHFGDGTRLSIL.

This chain joins TRBV6-1 and TRBJ2-3; TRBD2 matches 7 bases. Germline V CDR1 and CDR2: MNHNS, SASEGT. Trimming took 6 bases from V and 1 from J; bases not matched to a gene: 4. CDR3 length: 14 residues. This CDR3 is CASRLAWGTDTQYF. CDR3 nucleotide sequence: TGTGCCAGCAGACTAGCGTGGGGCACAGATACGCAGTATTTT.

Only one count was recorded for this clone. The gene calls are TRBV9 and TRBJ2-1; TRBD2 aligns across 13 bases. The V segment lost 3 bases and the J segment 1 base; nucleotides outside the gene matches: 4. Germline CDR1 SGDLS, CDR2 YYNGEE. The CDR3 has 17 amino acids. CDR3 DNA sequence: TGTGCCAGCAGCGGGGGACTAGCGGGATCGTCCTACAATGAGCAGTTCTTC. Protein: CASSGGLAGSSYNEQFF.